This T cell receptor beta chain was retrieved from a study of cytomegalovirus exposure and HLA in healthy donors. About the study: A prior study identified just under 120 million unique TCR beta sequences from 190 million or so T cells. Findings of the study overall: Several of the most significant clusters appeared linked to common viral pathogens, based on a later analysis.

Details on this clone: Antigen specificity is unknown.

The PCR ran on 60 Vbeta and 13 Jbeta primers. Some clones are missing from TCRdb's copy, which holds only in-frame ones; the method was immunoSEQ multiplex PCR. The sample shows about 110,000 clones, around 75% of them seen only once. Each donor was nominally healthy when sampled (though unrecorded immune exposures were likely). The sequence was obtained from a man aged 30-40 years in good health and CMV-seronegative. Sequencing input: PBMCs.

This chain's CDR3 is CATLPVAGGDTGELFF. In nucleotides, the CDR3 is TGTGCCACCCTGCCCGTAGCGGGAGGGGACACCGGGGAGCTGTTTTTT. The chain recombines TRBV28 with TRBJ2-2, with 11 bases lining up with TRBD2. The CDR3 loop spans 16 amino acids. Germline CDR1 is MDHEN and CDR2 is SYDVKM. V was pared by 10 bases and J by 3 bases, with 10 bases of the junction left unmatched.